These 8 T cell receptor beta chains were sequenced from one sample in a study of molecular identifiers for immune sequencing clone quantification. TCRdb re-analysed the PCR reads in MiXCR, keeping a single row per CDR3 protein. The data contain 85,000 to 90,000 distinct CDR3 sequences, over 15% of them singletons. The sample was naive CD8+ T cells from blood, with Jurkat cell RNA spiked in. Subset specified: FACS-sorted CD8+CD4-CCR7+CD45RA+ naive T cells. These receptors all come from a human donor in good health. Some libraries in this study had Jurkat cell RNA spiked in.

This clonotype showed up many times. The rearrangement joins TRBV28 to TRBJ2-7; 7 nucleotides align to TRBD1. The CDR3 runs 14 residues. Germline V gene data show CDR1 as MDHEN and CDR2 as SYDVKM. V lost 3 bases and J lost 0; bases outside the gene matches: 2. CDR3 loop: CASSLGDSSYEQYF. The CDR3, as DNA: TGTGCCAGCAGTTTGGGGGACAGCTCCTACGAGCAGTACTTC.

This clonotype was counted between two and nine times. The rearrangement uses TRBV9 and TRBJ2-1, with D perhaps being TRBD1 or TRBD2 (6 bases each). There are 13 residues in the CDR3. Trimming removed 1 base from V and 8 bases from J, with 10 bases in between. CDR1 and CDR2 from the germline V gene are SGDLS and YYNGEE. The CDR3 DNA is TGTGCCAGCAGCGTACGGGGGCTGGATGAGCAGTTCTTC. Protein product: CASSVRGLDEQFF.

This clonotype was picked up many times. The chain couples TRBV7-2 to TRBJ2-3; 9 nucleotides match TRBD2. CDR3 length: 15 residues. Looked up from germline, CDR1 is SGHTA and CDR2 is FQGNSA. Losses at the gene ends were 4 bases for V and 2 bases for J; bases not matched to a gene: 4. The CDR3 region has the DNA TGTGCCAGCAGCTCGGCTAGCGGGGTCACAGATACGCAGTATTTT. It translates to CASSSASGVTDTQYF.

This CDR3 is CASSSHDAGNTIYF. In nucleotides, the CDR3 is TGTGCCAGCAGCTCTCACGATGCTGGAAACACCATATATTTT. The chain carries TRBV7-6 and TRBJ1-3; D unresolved. Between the trimmed V and J ends, which lost 4 bases and 2 bases, there was a span of 9 bases. The CDR3 length is 14 residues. Germline CDR1 SGHVS, CDR2 FNYEAQ.

The V call is TRBV7-8, the J call TRBJ1-3; 7 bases line up with TRBD1. This CDR3 has 18 amino acids. Trimming cost V 7 bases and J 4 bases; bases outside gene matches: 19. Germline CDR1 and CDR2: SGHVS and FQNEAQ. Written as DNA, the CDR3 is TGTGCCAGCACCCGGGTGGAGACAGGGCTCTTGAGGGGAAACACCATATATTTT. The encoded protein is CASTRVETGLLRGNTIYF.

In this sample, this clonotype turned up many times. The gene calls are TRBV4-3 and TRBJ1-1; 7 nucleotides align to TRBD1. CDR1 is LGHNA, CDR2 YSLEER, per germline. The length of the CDR3 is 13 residues. The V and J ends lost 3 bases and 11 bases, in that order; junction bases with no gene match: 9. CDR3 sequence reads: CASSQAMGTVAFF. CDR3 in DNA: TGCGCCAGCAGCCAGGCCATGGGGACAGTTGCTTTCTTT.

Turning to this clonotype: A single base separates this from a much larger clone, so it may be a read error. The chain employs TRBV19 and TRBJ2-7; D is ambiguous. CDR3 length: 15 residues. Germline-derived CDR1 and CDR2 are LNHDA and SQIVND (reference sequence). For the CDR3, the DNA is TGTGCCAGTAGTACCTACGACCAGGCCGGCCACGAGCAGCACTTC. Translation: CASSTYDQAGHEQHF.

Of note for this clonotype: A read error may be the cause here, since a much bigger clone is one base away. The chain joins TRBV20-1 to TRBJ1-2, with a possible D match to TRBD1 (6 bases). Trimming cost V 5 bases and J 4 bases, with 17 bases left between them. The CDR3 spans 14 residues. CDR1 DFQATT and CDR2 SNEGSKA come from the germline V gene (reference sequence). The CDR3 loop is CSAGAGVNGYGYTF. In nucleotides, the CDR3 is TGCAGTGCTGGAGCAGGGGTTAATGGCTATGGCTACACCTTC.